This T cell receptor beta chain was sequenced for a study of T cells after posttransplantation cyclophosphamide. Treatment was busulfan-fludarabine conditioning, a marrow graft, and cyclophosphamide on days +3 and +4. After removal of 4 bases from V and 10 bases from J, the junction contained 11 bases not matched to a gene. Germline lookup yields CDR1 MGHRA and CDR2 YSYEKL. The CDR3 runs to 14 residues. Notes on this clone: Its antigen is unidentified.

Clones were read by immunoSEQ multiplex PCR, and TCRdb kept only the in-frame ones, dropping some. This sample carries tens of thousands of clones, around 80% of them seen once, and the ten largest clones take roughly 8.3%. Study-level results: Recipient CMV seropositivity and CMV reactivation strongly tracked TRB clonality.

This clonotype was obtained from a female patient aged 40 to 55 who received an allogeneic stem cell transplant from a related donor, was CMV-positive, and had no GVHD. Some T cells may originate from the graft donor. The material sequenced was CD4+ T cells sorted from blood, taken roughly 1,900 days after a stem cell transplant with posttransplant cyclophosphamide. The chain has TRBV4-1 and TRBJ1-1, with 8 bases lining up with TRBD1. The CDR3 is CASSPLLRDRRAFF. In DNA form, the CDR3 reads TGCGCCAGCAGCCCCCTTCTTCGGGACAGGCGAGCTTTCTTT.